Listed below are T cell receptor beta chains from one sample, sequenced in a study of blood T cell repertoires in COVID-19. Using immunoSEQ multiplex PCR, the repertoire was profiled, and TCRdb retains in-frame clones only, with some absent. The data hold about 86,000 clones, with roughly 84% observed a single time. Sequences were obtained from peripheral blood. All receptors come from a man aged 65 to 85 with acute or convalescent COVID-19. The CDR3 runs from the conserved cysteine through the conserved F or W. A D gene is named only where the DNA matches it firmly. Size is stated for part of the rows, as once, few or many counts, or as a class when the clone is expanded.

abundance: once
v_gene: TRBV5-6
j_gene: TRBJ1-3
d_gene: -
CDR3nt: TGTGCCAGCAGCGTACCAGGGTATGGAAACACCATATATTTT
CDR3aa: CASSVPGYGNTIYF

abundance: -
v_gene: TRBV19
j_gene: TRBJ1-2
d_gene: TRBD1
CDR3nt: TGTGCCAGTAGTGCTACAGGGGCCTATGGCTACACCTTC
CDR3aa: CASSATGAYGYTF

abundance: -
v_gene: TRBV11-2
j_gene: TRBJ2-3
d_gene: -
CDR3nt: TGTGCCAGCAGCCCCGAGGGACTGACGACTGGGACAGATACGCAGTATTTT
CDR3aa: CASSPEGLTTGTDTQYF

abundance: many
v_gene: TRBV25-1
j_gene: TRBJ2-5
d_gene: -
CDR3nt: TGTGCCAGCATGTATTCTTGGGGCGAGACCCAGTACTTC
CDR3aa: CASMYSWGETQYF

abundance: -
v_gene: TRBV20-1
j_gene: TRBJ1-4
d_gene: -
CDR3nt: TGCAGTGCTACTGGGCCTGAAAAACTGTTTTTT
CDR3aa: CSATGPEKLFF

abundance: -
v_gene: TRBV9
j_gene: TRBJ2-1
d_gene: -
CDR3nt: TGTGCCAGCAGTGCGGTACATGGCGGCTACAATGAGCAGTTCTTC
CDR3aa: CASSAVHGGYNEQFF

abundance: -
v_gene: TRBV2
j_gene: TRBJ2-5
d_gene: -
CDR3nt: TGTGCCAGCAAGGGGGGGGTCGGGGAGACCCAGTACTTC
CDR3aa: CASKGGVGETQYF

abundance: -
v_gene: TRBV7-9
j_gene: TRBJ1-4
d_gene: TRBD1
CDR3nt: TGTGCCAGCAGCTGGGACAGGGGAATCGGTGAAAAACTGTTTTTT
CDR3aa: CASSWDRGIGEKLFF

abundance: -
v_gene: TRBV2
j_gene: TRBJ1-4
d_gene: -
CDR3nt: TGTGCCAGCAGTGAAGCCGCAACTAATGAAAAACTGTTTTTT
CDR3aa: CASSEAATNEKLFF

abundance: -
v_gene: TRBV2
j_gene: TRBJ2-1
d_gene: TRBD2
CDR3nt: TGTGCCAGCAGTGGGTCTAGCGGGGGCAATGAGCAGTTCTTC
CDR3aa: CASSGSSGGNEQFF

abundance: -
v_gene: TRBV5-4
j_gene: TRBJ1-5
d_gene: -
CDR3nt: TGTGCCAGCAGCGAACAGGGCGTTCAGCCCCAGCATTTT
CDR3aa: CASSEQGVQPQHF

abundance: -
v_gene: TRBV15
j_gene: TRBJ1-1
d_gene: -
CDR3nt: TGTGCCACCAGCCCCCGGACAGACACTGAAGCTTTCTTT
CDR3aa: CATSPRTDTEAFF

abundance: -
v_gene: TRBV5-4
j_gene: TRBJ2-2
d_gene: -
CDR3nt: TGTGCCAGCACCACGAGGTTGGGCACCGGGGAGCTGTTTTTT
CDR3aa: CASTTRLGTGELFF

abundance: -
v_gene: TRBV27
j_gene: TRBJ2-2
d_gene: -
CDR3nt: TGTGCCAGCAGTGGCACTACCACCGGGGAGCTGTTTTTT
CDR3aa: CASSGTTTGELFF

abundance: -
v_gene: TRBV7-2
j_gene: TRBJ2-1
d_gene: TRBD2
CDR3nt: TGTGCCAGCAGCTTTTACGGACTAGCGGGGGGATTCAATGAGCAGTTCTTC
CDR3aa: CASSFYGLAGGFNEQFF

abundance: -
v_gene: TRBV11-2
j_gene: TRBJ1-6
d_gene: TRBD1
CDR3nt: TGTGCCAGCAGCTTTCTACCGGGACAGGCGAATTCACCCCTCCACTTT
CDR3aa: CASSFLPGQANSPLHF

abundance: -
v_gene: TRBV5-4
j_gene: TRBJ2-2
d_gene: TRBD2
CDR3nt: TGTGCCAGCAGCTCCGGGACTAGTAGGACCGGGGAGCTGTTTTTT
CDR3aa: CASSSGTSRTGELFF

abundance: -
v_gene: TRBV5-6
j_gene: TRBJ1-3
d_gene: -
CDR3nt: TGTGCCAGCACGAGTTTGTCCTCTGGAAACACCATATATTTT
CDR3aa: CASTSLSSGNTIYF

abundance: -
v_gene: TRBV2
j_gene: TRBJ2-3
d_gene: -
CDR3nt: TGTGCCAGGGGAACGGGGGGCATACCTAGCACAGATACGCAGTATTTT
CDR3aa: CARGTGGIPSTDTQYF

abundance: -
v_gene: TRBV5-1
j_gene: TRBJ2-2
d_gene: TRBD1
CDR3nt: TGCGCCAGCAGCTTGGCTGGGACAGAGACCGGGGAGCTGTTTTTT
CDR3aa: CASSLAGTETGELFF

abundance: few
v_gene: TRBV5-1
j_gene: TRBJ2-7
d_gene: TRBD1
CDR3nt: TGCGCCAGCAGCACCTCGACAGGGACCGAGCAGTACTTC
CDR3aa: CASSTSTGTEQYF

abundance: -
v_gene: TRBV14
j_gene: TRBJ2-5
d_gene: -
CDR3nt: TGTGCCAGCAGCCATGCGGGGGCCAGGGGGACCCAGTACTTC
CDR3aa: CASSHAGARGTQYF

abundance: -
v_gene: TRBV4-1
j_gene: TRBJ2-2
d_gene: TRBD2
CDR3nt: TGCGCCAGCAGCCAACGGACTAGCGGGGGGGCAAACACCGGGGAGCTGTTTTTT
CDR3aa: CASSQRTSGGANTGELFF

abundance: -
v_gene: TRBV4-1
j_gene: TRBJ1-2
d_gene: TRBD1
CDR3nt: TGCGCCAGCAGCCAAGAAATCTCACAGGGGACAGGGAGCTATGGCTACACCTTC
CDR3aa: CASSQEISQGTGSYGYTF

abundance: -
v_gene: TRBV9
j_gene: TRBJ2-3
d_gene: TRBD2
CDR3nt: TGTGCCAGCAGCGGCCCTAGCGGGGCCACAGATACGCAGTATTTT
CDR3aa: CASSGPSGATDTQYF

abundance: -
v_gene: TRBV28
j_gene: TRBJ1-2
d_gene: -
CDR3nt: TGTGCCAGCAAACCCCCCAGGGGAAACTATGGCTACACCTTC
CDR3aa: CASKPPRGNYGYTF

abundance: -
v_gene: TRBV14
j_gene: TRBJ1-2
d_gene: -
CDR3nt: TGTGCCAGCAGCCCTGGTATTAGCTATGGCTACACCTTC
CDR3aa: CASSPGISYGYTF

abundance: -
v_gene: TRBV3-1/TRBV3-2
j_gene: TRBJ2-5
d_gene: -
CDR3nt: TGTGCCAGCAGCAGGGACAACCAAGAGACCCAGTACTTC
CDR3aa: CASSRDNQETQYF

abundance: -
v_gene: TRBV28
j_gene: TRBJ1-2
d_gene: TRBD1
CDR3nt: TGTGCCAGCAGTTTGTCGACAGGGGGCTCCTATGGCTACACCTTC
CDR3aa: CASSLSTGGSYGYTF

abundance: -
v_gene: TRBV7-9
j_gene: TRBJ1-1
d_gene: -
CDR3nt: TGTGCCAGCAGCTTAGAAATATACACTGAAGCTTTCTTT
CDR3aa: CASSLEIYTEAFF

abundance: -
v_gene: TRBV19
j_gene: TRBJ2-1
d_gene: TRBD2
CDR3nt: TGTGCCAGTAGTATAGGAAAACTAGCGGCGAGCAATGAGCAGTTCTTC
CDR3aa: CASSIGKLAASNEQFF

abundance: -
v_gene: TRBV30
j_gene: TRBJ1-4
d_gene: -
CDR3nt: TGTGCCTGGAGTGAGTGGGGAGGGGCTAATGAAAAACTGTTTTTT
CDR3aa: CAWSEWGGANEKLFF

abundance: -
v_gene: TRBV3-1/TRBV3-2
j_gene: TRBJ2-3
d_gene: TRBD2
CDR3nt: TGTGCCAGCAGCCGGAGGTTAGCGGGGGCCGATACGCAGTATTTT
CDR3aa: CASSRRLAGADTQYF

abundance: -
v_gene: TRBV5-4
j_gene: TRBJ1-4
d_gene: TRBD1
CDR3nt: TGTGCCAGCAGCCCCGGACAGGGGGCAAATAATGAAAAACTGTTTTTT
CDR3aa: CASSPGQGANNEKLFF

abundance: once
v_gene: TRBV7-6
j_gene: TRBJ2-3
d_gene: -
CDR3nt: TGTGCCAGCAGCTTAAGGCAGGGCCCCACAGATACGCAGTATTTT
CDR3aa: CASSLRQGPTDTQYF

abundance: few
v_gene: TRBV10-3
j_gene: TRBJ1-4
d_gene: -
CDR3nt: TGTGCCATCAGTGAGTCGTACAGCTTTAATGAAAAACTGTTTTTT
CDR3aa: CAISESYSFNEKLFF

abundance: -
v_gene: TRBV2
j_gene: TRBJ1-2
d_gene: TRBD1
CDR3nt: TGTGCCAGCAGTGAGTGGGGACAGGGAATGGGCTACACCTTC
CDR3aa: CASSEWGQGMGYTF

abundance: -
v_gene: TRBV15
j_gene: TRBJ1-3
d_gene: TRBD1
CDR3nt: TGTGCCACCAGCCGTTTGGGACAGGGGGCTAACACCATATATTTT
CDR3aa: CATSRLGQGANTIYF

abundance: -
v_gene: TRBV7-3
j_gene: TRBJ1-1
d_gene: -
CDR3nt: TGTGCCAGCAGCTCTTCTCCGGGGGGCCGAGGTTTCTTT
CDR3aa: CASSSSPGGRGFF

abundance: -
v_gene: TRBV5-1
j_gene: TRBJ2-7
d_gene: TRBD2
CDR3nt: TGCGCCAGCAGCTTGAATCCTAGCGGGGGCTCCTACGAGCAGTACTTC
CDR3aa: CASSLNPSGGSYEQYF

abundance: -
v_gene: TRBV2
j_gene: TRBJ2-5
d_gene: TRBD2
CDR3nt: TGTGCCAGCAACGGGGGTAGCGGGGGCCAAGAGACCCAGTACTTC
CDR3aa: CASNGGSGGQETQYF

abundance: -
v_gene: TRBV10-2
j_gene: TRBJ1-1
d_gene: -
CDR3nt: TGCGCCAGCAGGGGGGTGTCGGGACACCCGACTGAAGCTTTCTTT
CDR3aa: CASRGVSGHPTEAFF

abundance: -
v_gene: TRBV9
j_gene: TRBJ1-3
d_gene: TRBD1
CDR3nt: TGTGCCAGCAGCGCGTCCGGGACAGGGCTCTCTGGAAACACCATATATTTT
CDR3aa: CASSASGTGLSGNTIYF

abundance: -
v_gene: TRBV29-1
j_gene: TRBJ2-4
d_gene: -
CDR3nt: TGCAGCGTTGAAAGGCAGGACAGAAACATTCAGTACTTC
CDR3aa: CSVERQDRNIQYF

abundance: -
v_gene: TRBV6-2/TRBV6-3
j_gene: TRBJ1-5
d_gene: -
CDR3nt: TGTGCCAGCAGTCCCGGTAAGGGACACAACAATCAGCCCCAGCATTTT
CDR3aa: CASSPGKGHNNQPQHF

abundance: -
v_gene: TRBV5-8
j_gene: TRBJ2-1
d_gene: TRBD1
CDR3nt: TGTGCCAGCAGCTTCCCAACCGGGACAGGAGACACATACAATGAGCAGTTCTTC
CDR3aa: CASSFPTGTGDTYNEQFF

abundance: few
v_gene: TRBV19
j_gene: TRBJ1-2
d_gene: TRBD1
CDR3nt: TGTGCCAGTAGTACGAACCGGGACAGAATCTATGGCTACACCTTC
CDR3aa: CASSTNRDRIYGYTF

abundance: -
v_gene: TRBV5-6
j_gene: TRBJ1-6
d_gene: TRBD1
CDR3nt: TGTGCCAGCAGCTCGTTGGCCGAGACAGGGTTTAATTCACCCCTCCACTTT
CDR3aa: CASSSLAETGFNSPLHF

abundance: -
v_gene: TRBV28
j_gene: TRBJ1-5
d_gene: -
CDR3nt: TGTGCCAGCAGTTTTGGGGGCGCGGGCAATCAGCCCCAGCATTTT
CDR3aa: CASSFGGAGNQPQHF

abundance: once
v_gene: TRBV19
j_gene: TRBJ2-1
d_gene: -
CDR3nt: TGTGCCAGTAGTAGAGTCTATGAGCAGTTCTTC
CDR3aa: CASSRVYEQFF

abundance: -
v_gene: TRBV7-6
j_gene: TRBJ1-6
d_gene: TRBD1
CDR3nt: TGTGCCAGCAGGAAATCGACAGGGGGCGTGGATTCACCCCTCCACTTT
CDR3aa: CASRKSTGGVDSPLHF

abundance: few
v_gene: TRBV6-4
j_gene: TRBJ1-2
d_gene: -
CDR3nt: TGTGCCAGCCGGGGGGGCAACTATGGCTACACCTTC
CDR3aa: CASRGGNYGYTF

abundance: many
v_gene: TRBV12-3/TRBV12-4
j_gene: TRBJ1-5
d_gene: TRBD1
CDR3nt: TGTGCCAGCGCCAGGGGGCACAATCAGCCCCAGCATTTT
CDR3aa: CASARGHNQPQHF

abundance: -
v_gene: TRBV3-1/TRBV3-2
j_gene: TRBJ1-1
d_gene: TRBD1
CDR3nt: TGTGCCAGCAGCCAAGAGGGGCAGGGGGCTGAAGCTTTCTTT
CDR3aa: CASSQEGQGAEAFF

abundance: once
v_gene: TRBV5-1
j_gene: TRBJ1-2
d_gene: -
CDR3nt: TGCGCCAGCAGACCGAACCCCGGGGTCGACTATGGCTACACCTTC
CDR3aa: CASRPNPGVDYGYTF

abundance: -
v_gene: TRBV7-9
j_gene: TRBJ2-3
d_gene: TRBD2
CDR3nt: TGTGCCAGCAGCCCTTCAGCGCTAGCGGGGGGGCACACAGGAGATACGCAGTATTTT
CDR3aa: CASSPSALAGGHTGDTQYF

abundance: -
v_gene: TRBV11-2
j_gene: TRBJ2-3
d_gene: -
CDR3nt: TGTGCCAGCAGCCCCACAGGGAATCCGAGCACAGATACGCAGTATTTT
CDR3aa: CASSPTGNPSTDTQYF

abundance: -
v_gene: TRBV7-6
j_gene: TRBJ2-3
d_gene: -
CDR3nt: TGTGCCAGCAGCCCCCGGTGGACAGTTGGGACAGATACGCAGTATTTT
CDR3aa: CASSPRWTVGTDTQYF

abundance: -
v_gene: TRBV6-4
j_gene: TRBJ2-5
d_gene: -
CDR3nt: TGTGCCAGCAGTGACAGGGGAGAGACCCAGTACTTC
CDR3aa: CASSDRGETQYF